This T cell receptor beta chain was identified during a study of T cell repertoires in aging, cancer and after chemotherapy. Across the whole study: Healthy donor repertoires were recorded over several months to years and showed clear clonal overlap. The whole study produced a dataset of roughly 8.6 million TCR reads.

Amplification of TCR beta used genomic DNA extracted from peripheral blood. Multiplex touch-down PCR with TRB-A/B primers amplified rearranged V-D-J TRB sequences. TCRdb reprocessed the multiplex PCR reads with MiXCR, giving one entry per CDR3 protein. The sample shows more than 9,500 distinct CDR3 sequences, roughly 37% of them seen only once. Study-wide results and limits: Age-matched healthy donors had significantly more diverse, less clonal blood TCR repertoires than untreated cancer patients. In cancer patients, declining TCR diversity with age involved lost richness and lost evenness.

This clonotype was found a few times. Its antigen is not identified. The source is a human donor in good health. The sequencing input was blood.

The CDR3 reads CASSFGDGEAFF. In nucleotides, the CDR3 is TGTGCCAGCAGTTTCGGAGACGGTGAAGCTTTCTTT. This chain joins TRBV6-6 and TRBJ1-1; D is unresolved. This CDR3 spans 12 amino acids. The V end lost 4 bases, the J end lost 7 bases, and 10 bases lay between the germline ends. Germline assignment: CDR1 MNHNY and CDR2 SVGAGI (reference sequence).